This T cell receptor beta chain was sequenced in a study of T cell responses to AZD1222 COVID-19 vaccine (dated by TCRdb to 2020 to 2022). A note on the overall study: A total of just over 230 trial participants underwent TCR sequencing, of whom about 200 had received two doses of AZD1222 and about 25 had received two doses of the MenACWY control vaccine. Trial participants were enrolled into age subgroups of 18-55, 56-69 and 70-plus years, which contained roughly 150, 30 and 60 TCR-sequenced participants, respectively.

The time point label here, explained by the study, means: about 28 days (+/-7) after the second vaccine dose. AZD1222 recipients whose second dose came at about 4 weeks and those whose second dose came at about 12 weeks were combined into one group, since spike-specific TCR depth and breadth did not differ between the two schedules. Vaccinee samples came from UK trials COV001 and COV002, including a single-blind randomized controlled phase 2/3 trial of AZD1222 (ChAdOx1 nCoV-19) in healthy adults. Trial participant PBMC samples were collected at day 0 and day 28 after the second dose for TCRbeta chain sequencing. The CDR3 regions of human TCRbeta chains were analyzed by immunosequencing. For the original study's pipeline: TCRs in the repertoires were matched against a reference library of SARS-CoV-2-specific TCRs that had been generated with the MIRA antigen-specificity platform. Breadth meant the fraction of unique TCRs that were SARS-CoV-2-associated, whereas depth meant the fraction of total T cells that were SARS-CoV-2-associated. Each spike-specific TCR was assigned to its reactive spike region and to a CD4 or CD8 class using the MIRA data. Log10-transformed breadth and depth values were compared by one-way ANOVA with Sidak's multiple comparisons tests. TCRdb holds this immuneACCESS table with in-frame rearrangements only. Some clones are missing; in checked studies, unresolved V genes explain under half, and the rest has no known cause. V, J and clone size are those of that table, while D and trimming were read from the DNA. The sample includes over 120,000 clones, with nearly 95% observed a single time. Together, the top ten hold around 3.3% of the sample.

Regarding this clone: This receptor's antigen is unknown. No much larger clone is present one base from it, and per-base qualities are unavailable.

Findings and caveats that apply to the study as a whole: Participants were mostly white British, with more females than males. The authors suggested clonal diversity may have been underestimated. The 56-69-year group was small, and its depth increase did not reach significance, likely because of low power. Conclusions about previously exposed vaccinees are limited because only a handful of AZD1222 recipients were SARS-CoV-2 seropositive at baseline. After two AZD1222 doses, both the breadth and the depth of spike-specific TCRs were significantly higher than at day 0 and than in MenACWY recipients. Reportedly, almost half of the unique spike-specific TCRs recognized epitopes lying outside the regions that are mutated in the B.1.351 and B.1.1.7 variants. No day 14 peak-response samples were available, so repertoires were characterized only after the peak T cell response. The whole spike protein was spanned by vaccine-associated CD4 TCRs, and dominant responses were seen in regions 160-218 and 743-854.

For this chain, trimming is 7 bases at the V end and 1 base at the J end, and the number of junction bases without a gene match is 5. Spanning cysteine to phenylalanine, the CDR3 consists of 13 amino acids. Just the 39-base CDR3 DNA is kept, in frame starting at base 1. The CDR1 and CDR2 encoded by the germline V gene are SQVTM and ANQGSEA. The chain couples TRBV29-1 to TRBJ2-5; TRBD2 fits 8 bases in the junction. The TCR comes from an adult who received the AZD1222 COVID-19 vaccine. The sequenced sample was peripheral blood, obtained 28 days after the second AZD1222 dose. The CDR3 region reads CSAQLAAQETQYF. The sequenced DNA: TGCAGCGCTCAACTAGCGGCCCAAGAGACCCAGTACTTC.